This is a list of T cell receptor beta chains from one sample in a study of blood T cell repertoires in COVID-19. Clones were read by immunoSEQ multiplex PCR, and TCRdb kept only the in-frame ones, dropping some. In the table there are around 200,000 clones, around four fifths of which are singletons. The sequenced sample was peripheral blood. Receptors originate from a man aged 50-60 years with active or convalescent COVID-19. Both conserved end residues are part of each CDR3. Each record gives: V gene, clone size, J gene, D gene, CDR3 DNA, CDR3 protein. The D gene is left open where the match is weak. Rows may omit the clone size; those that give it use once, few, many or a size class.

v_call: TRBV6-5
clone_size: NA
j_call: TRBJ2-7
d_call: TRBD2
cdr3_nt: TGTGCCACGGCGGGAGGGTTGAACGAGCAGTACTTC
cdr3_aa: CATAGGLNEQYF

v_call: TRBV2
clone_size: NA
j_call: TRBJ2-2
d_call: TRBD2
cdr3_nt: TGTGCCAGCAGTGTGACTAGCGGGGGGGTCTCGACGACCGGGGAGCTGTTTTTT
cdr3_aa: CASSVTSGGVSTTGELFF

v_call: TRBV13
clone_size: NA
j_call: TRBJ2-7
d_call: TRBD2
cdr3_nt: TGTGCCAGCAGCTTAGGAGCGGGAGGCTACGAGCAGTACTTC
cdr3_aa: CASSLGAGGYEQYF

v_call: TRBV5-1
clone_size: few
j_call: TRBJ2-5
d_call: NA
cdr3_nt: TGCGCCAGCAGCTTAGGCGACAGACAAGAGACCCAGTACTTC
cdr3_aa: CASSLGDRQETQYF

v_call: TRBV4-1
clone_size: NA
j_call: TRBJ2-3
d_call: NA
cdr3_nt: TGCGCCAGCAGCCGCTCCCCCGAGCGTACGCAGTATTTT
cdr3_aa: CASSRSPERTQYF

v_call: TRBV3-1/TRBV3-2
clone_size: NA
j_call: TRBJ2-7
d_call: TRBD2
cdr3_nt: TGTGCCAGCAGCCTGAGCGGGAGGGGGTACGAGCAGTACTTC
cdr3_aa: CASSLSGRGYEQYF

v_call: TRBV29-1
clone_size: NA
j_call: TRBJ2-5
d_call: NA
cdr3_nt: TGCAGCGCCCACAGGGAAGAGACCCAGTACTTC
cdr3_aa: CSAHREETQYF

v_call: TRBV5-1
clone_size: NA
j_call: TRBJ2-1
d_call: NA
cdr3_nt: TGCGCCAGCACGACAGACAATGAGCAGTTCTTC
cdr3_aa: CASTTDNEQFF

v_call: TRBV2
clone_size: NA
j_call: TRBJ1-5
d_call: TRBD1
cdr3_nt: TGTGCCAGCAGGACAGGGGTTGGTCAGCCCCAGCATTTT
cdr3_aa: CASRTGVGQPQHF

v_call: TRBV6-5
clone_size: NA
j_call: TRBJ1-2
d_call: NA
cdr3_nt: TGTGCCAGCAACTCTGCCCCGGACACCTACTATGGCTACACCTTC
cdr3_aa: CASNSAPDTYYGYTF

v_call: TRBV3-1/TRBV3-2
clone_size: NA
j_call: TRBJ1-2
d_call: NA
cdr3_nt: TGTGCCAGCAGCCATCACAAAGGACAGTCCTATGGCTACACCTTC
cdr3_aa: CASSHHKGQSYGYTF

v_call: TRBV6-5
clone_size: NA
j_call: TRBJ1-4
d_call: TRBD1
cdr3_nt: TGTGCCAGCAGTTACCGGACAGGGGTTGGGGAAAAACTGTTTTTT
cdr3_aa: CASSYRTGVGEKLFF

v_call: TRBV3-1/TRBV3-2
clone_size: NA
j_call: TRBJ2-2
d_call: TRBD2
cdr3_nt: TGTGCCAGCAGCCAAGATCTAGCGGGAGTGGCCGGGGAGCTGTTTTTT
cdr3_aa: CASSQDLAGVAGELFF

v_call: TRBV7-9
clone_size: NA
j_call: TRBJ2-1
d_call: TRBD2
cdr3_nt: TGTGCCAGCAGCTTATCTGGGAGGGGCGATGAGCAGTTCTTC
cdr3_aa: CASSLSGRGDEQFF

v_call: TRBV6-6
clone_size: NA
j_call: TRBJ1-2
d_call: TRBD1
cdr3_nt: TGTGCCAGCAGTGACTTGGACAGGGGCTATGGCTACACCTTC
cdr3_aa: CASSDLDRGYGYTF

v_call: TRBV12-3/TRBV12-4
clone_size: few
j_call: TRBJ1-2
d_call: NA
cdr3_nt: TGTGCCAGCAGTTTGGGGGGGCAAAGCTACACCTTC
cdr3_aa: CASSLGGQSYTF

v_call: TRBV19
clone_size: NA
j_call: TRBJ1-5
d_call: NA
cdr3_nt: TGTGCCAGTAGCCGACAGGCTAGCAATCAGCCCCAGCATTTT
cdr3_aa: CASSRQASNQPQHF

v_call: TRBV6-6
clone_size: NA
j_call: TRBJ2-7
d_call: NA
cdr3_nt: TGTGCCAGCAGTCATCAGGGCTACGAGCAGTACTTC
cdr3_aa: CASSHQGYEQYF

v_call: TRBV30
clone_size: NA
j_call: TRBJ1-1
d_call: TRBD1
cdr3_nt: TGTGCCTGGAGAAATCCGGGACAGTTCACTGAAGCTTTCTTT
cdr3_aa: CAWRNPGQFTEAFF

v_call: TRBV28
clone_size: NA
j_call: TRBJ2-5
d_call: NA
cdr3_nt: TGTGCCAGCACCCGGGGGACTCAAGAGACCCAGTACTTC
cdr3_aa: CASTRGTQETQYF

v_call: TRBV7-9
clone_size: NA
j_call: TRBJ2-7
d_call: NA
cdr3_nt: TGTGCCAGCAGCTTAGATTGGGGCAACGAGCAGTACTTC
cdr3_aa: CASSLDWGNEQYF

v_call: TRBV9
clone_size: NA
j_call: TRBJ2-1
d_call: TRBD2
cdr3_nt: TGTGCCAGCAGCCTCGGACTAGCGGGAGAGACCATCAACCTCTACAATGAGCAGTTCTTC
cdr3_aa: CASSLGLAGETINLYNEQFF

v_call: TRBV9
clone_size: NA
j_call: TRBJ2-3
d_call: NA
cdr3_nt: TGTGCCAGCAGCGTAGTTGGGGGCTTGACAGATACGCAGTATTTT
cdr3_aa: CASSVVGGLTDTQYF

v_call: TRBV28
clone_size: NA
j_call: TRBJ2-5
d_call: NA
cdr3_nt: TGTGCCAGCAGTTTAGACCCAGGGGAGACCCAGTACTTC
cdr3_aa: CASSLDPGETQYF

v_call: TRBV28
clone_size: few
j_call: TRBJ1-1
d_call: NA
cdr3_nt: TGTGCCAGCAACCGGGGGGGGGACACTGAAGCTTTCTTT
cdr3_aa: CASNRGGDTEAFF

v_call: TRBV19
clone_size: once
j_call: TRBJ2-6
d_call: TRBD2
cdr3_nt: TGTGCCAGTAGCACATCTAGCGGGAGGGCAAGCTCTGGGGCCAACGTCCTGACTTTC
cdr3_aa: CASSTSSGRASSGANVLTF

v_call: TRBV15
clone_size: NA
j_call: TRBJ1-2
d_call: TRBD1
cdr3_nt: TGTGCCACCAGCAGAAAAACAGGGGGCGAGGCTGGCTACACCTTC
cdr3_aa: CATSRKTGGEAGYTF

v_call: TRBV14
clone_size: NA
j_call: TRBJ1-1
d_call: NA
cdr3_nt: TGTGCCAGCAGCCCCCAGTCTGTCACTGAAGCTTTCTTT
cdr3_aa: CASSPQSVTEAFF

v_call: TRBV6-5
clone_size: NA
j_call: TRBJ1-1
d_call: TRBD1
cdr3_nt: TGTGCCAGCAGTTACTCGAAAGGGGGCTACACTGAAGCTTTCTTT
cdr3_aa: CASSYSKGGYTEAFF

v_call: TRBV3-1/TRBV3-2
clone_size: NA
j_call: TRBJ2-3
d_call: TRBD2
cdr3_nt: TGTGCCAGCAGCCAAGACGTAGCGGGGGGAACAGATACGCAGTATTTT
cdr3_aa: CASSQDVAGGTDTQYF

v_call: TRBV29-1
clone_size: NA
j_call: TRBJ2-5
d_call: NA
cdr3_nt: TGCAGCGTCCAGGCGAGGGTGGAGACCCAGTACTTC
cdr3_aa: CSVQARVETQYF